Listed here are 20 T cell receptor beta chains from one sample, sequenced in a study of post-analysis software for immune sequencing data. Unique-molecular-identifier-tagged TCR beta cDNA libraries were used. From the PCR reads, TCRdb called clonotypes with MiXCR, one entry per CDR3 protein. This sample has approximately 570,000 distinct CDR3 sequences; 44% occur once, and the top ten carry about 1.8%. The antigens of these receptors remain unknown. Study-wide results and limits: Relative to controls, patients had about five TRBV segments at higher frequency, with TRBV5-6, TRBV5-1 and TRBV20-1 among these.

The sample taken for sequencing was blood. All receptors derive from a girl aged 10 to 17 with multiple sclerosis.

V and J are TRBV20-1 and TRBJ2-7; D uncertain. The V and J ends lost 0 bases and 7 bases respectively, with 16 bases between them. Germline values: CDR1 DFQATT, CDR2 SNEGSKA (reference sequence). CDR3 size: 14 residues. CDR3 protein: CSARDKGILGEQYF. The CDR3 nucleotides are TGCAGTGCTAGAGATAAGGGTATTTTGGGTGAGCAGTACTTC.

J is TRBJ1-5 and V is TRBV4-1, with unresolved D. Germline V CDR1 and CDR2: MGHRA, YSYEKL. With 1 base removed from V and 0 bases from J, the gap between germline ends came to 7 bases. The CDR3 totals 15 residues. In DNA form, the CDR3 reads TGCGCCAGCAGCCAAGGGAGTGTTAGCAATCAGCCCCAGCATTTT. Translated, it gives CASSQGSVSNQPQHF.

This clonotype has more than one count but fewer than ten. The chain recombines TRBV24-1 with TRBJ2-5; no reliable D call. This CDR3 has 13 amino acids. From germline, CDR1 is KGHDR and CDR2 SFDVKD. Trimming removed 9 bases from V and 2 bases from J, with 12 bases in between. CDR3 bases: TGTGCCACCGCCCACGGTAGGCAAGAGACCCAGTACTTC. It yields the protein CATAHGRQETQYF.

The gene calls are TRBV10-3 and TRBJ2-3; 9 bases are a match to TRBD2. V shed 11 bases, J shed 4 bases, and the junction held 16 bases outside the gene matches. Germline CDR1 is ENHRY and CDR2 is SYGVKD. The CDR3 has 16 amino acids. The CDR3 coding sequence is TGTGCCTCCAACGACCCACCTAGCGGGGTATCAGATACGCAGTATTTT. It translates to CASNDPPSGVSDTQYF.

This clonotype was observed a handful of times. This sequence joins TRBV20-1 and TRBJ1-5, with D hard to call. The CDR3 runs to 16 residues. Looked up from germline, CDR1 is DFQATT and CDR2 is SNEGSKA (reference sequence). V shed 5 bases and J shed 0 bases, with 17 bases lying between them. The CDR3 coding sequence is TGCAGTGCTGTGTCAGCCAGGCTATATAGCAATCAGCCCCAGCATTTT. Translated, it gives CSAVSARLYSNQPQHF.

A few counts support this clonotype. The CDR3 loop reads CASSLRLADEQYF. The CDR3, as DNA: TGCGCCAGCAGCCTGAGACTAGCGGACGAGCAGTACTTC. The rearrangement joins TRBV5-1 to TRBJ2-7; TRBD2 aligns across 9 bases. V shed 4 bases, J shed 5 bases, and the junction held 4 bases outside the gene matches. The CDR3 sequence is 13 residues long. Germline V gene lookup returns CDR1 SGHRS and CDR2 YFSETQ.

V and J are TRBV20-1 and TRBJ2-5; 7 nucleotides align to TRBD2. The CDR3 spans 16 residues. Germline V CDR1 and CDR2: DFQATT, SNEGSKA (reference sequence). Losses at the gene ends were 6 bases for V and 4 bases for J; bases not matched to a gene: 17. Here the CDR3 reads CSARPGRGLDRETQYF. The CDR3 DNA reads TGCAGTGCCCGCCCGGGCCGAGGACTAGACCGAGAGACCCAGTACTTC.

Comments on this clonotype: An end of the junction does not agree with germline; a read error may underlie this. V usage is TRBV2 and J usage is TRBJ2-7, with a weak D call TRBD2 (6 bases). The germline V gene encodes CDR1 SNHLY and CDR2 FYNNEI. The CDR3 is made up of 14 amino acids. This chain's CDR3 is CASSQDRGTYEQYF. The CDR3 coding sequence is TGCGCCAGCAGCCAAGATCGGGGGACCTACGAGCAGTACTTC.

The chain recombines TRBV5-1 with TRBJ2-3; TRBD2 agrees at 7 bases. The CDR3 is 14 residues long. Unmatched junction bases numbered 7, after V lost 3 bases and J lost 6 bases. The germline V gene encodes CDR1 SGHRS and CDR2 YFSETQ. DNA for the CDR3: TGCGCCAGCAGCTGGGAGGGGCTGGATGATACGCAGTATTTT. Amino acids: CASSWEGLDDTQYF.

DNA for the CDR3: TGTGCCACCAGTGAGGAGGGACAGGGGTTGGATCAGCCCCAGCATTTT. It specifies CATSEEGQGLDQPQHF. The chain joins TRBV24-1 to TRBJ1-5; 10 bases are a match to TRBD1. Trimming removed 4 bases from V and 5 bases from J; junction bases left unmatched: 7. The germline CDR1 and CDR2 sequences are KGHDR and SFDVKD. The CDR3 extends over 16 amino acids.

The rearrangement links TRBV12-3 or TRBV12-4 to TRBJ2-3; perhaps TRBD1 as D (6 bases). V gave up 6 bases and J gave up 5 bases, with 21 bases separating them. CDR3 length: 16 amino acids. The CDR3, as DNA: TGTGCCAGCAGCGCAACAGGGATAGGAAAGAGAGATACGCAGTATTTT. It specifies CASSATGIGKRDTQYF.

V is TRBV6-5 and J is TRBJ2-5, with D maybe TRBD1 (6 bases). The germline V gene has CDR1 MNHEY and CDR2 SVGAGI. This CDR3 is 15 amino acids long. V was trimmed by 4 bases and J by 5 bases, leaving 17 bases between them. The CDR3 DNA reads TGTGCCAGCAGTTTCAACAGGGATCTGCGGGAGACCCAGTACTTC. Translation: CASSFNRDLRETQYF.

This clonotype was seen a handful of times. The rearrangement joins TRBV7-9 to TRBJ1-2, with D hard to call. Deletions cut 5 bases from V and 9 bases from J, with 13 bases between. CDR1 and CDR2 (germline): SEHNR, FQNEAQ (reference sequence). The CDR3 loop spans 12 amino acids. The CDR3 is CASSRPGYSYTF. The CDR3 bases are TGTGCCAGCAGCCGCCCGGGATATAGCTACACCTTC.

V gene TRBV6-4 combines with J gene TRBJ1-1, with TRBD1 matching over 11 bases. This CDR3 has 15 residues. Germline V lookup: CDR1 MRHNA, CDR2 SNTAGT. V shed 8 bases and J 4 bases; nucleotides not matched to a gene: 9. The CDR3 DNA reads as TGTGCCAGCGGACGGACAGGGGGCGAAGTCACTGAAGCTTTCTTT. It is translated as CASGRTGGEVTEAFF.

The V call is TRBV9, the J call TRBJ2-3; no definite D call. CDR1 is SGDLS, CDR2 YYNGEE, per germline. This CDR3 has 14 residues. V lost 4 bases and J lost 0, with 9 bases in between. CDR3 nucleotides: TGTGCCAGCAGCCAGATCCCCAGCACAGATACGCAGTATTTT. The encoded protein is CASSQIPSTDTQYF.

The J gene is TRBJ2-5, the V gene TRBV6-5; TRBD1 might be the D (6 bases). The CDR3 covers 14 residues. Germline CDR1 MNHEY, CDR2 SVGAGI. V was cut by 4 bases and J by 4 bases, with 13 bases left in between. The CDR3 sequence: CASSLQGGRETQYF. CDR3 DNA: TGTGCCAGCAGTTTACAAGGGGGACGAGAGACCCAGTACTTC.

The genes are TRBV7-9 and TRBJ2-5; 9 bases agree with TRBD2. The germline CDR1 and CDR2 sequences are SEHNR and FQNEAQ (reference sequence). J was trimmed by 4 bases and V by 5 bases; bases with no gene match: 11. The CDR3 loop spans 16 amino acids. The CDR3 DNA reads TGTGCCAGCAGCCCTTTCCGCAGCGGGGGGTTAGAGACCCAGTACTTC. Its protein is CASSPFRSGGLETQYF.

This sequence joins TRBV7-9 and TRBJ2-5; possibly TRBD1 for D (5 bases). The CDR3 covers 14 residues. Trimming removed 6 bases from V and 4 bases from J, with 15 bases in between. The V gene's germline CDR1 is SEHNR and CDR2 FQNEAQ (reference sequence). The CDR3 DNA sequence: TGTGCCAGCAGAAAGGGGCGGAGCCCAGAGACCCAGTACTTC. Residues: CASRKGRSPETQYF.

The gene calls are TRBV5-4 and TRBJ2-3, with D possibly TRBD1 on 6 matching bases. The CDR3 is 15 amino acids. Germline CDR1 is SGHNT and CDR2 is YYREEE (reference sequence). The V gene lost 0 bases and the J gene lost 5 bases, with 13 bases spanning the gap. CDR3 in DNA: TGTGCCAGCAGCTTGGCCGCGACAGGAGGAGATACGCAGTATTTT. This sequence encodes CASSLAATGGDTQYF. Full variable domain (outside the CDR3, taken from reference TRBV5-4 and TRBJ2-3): ETGVTQSPTHLIKTRGQQVTLRCSSQSGHNTVSWYQQALGQGPQFIFQYYREEENGRGNFPPRFSGLQFPNYSSELNVNALELDDSALYLCASSLAATGGDTQYFGPGTRLTVL.

CDR3 DNA sequence: TGTGCCATCAGTGAGTCTGCGGGATCGGCAGATACGCAGTATTTT. Its protein product is CAISESAGSADTQYF. This chain uses TRBV10-3 with TRBJ2-3; D may be TRBD2 (6 bases). This CDR3 comprises 15 residues. The germline V gene has CDR1 ENHRY and CDR2 SYGVKD. V gave up 0 bases and J gave up 4 bases, with 11 bases separating them.